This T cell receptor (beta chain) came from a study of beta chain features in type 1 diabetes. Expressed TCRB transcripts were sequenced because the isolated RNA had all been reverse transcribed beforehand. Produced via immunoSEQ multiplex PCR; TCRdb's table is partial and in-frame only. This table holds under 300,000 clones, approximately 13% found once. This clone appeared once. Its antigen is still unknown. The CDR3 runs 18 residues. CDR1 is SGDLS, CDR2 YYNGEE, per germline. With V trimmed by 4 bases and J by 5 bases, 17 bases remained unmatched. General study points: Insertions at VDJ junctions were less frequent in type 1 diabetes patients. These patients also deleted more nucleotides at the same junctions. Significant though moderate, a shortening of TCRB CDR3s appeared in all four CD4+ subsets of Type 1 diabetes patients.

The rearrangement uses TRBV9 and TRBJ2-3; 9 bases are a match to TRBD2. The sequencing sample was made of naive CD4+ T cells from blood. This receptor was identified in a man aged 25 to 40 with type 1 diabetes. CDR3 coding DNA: TGTGCCAGCAGCATGGGGGTAGCGGGGGACCCCCGTAAAGATACGCAGTATTTT. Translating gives CASSMGVAGDPRKDTQYF.